This is a list of T cell receptor beta chains from one sample in a study of CXCR3-negative and CXCR3-positive naive CD8 T cells. From its re-call of the 5' RACE reads, TCRdb lists each CDR3 protein once, without DNA. This sample contains approximately 62,000 distinct CDR3 sequences. The sequenced sample consisted of naive CXCR3- CD8+ T cells from blood. These receptor sequences come from a human donor in good health. Some clones in this sample may be carry-over from other donors' samples. Each CDR3 is given with its conserved first and last residue.

>TRBV14|TRBJ2-2
CASSLSGGATGELFF
>TRBV28|TRBJ2-7
CASSFAKVGAYEQYF
>TRBV6-2/TRBV6-3|TRBJ2-3
CASSPSDGGTDTQYF
>TRBV20-1|TRBJ2-1
CSARGGLATNEQFF
>TRBV6-1|TRBJ2-3
CASSEGRGGADTQYF
>TRBV7-2|TRBJ2-7
CASSLPWDRGDLYDEQYF
>TRBV12-3/TRBV12-4|TRBJ2-1
CASSSQATATEQFF
>TRBV7-9|TRBJ2-5
CASSSLSGVETQYF
>TRBV7-9|TRBJ2-7
CASSLDRGTYEQYF
>TRBV6-5|TRBJ2-5
CASSYDRGKTQYF
>TRBV12-5|TRBJ2-3
CASGATDTQYF
>TRBV20-1|TRBJ2-3
CSAPLPGQTQYF